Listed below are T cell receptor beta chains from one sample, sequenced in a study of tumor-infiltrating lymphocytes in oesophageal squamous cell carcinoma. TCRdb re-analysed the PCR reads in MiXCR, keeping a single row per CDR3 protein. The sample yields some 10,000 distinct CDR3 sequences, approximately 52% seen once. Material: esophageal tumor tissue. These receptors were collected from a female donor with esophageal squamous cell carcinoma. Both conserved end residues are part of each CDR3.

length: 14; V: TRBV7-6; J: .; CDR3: CASSYRDYEETQYF
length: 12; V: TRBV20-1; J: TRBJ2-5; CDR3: CSARRGFETQYF
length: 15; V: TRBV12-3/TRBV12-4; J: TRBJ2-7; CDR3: CASSLVQGVSYEQYF
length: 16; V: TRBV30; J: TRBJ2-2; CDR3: CAWSSLLPGNTGELFF
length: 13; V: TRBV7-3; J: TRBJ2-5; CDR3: CASSFSGGELQYF
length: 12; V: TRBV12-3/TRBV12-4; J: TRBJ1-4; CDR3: CASSFDGEKLFF
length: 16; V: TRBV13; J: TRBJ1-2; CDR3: CASSLNRGPANYGYTF
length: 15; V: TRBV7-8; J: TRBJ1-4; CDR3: CASSLDPGGWEKLFF
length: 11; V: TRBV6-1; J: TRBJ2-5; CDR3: CASSYWETQYF
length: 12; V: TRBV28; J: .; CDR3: CASSFGDGTQYF
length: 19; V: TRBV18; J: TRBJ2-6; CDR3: CASSSQRTGGASGANVLTF
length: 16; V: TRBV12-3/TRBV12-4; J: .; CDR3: CASSWTPGGLAGELFF
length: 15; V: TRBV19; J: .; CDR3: CASRKDRRDNQPQHF
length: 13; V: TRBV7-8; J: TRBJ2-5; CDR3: CASSATRWETQYF
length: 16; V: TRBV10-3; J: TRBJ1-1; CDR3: CAISESQLDLNTEAFF
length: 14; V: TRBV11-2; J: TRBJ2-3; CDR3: CASLAGSKTDTQYF
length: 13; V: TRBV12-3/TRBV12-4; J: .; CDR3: CASRITGTGEQFF
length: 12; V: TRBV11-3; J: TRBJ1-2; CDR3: CASSSGRYGYTF
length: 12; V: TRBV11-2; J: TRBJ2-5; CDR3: CASSNHQETQYF
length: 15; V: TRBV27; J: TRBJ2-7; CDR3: CASSPARVNSYEQYF
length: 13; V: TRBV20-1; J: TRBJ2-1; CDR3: CSADRKASDEQFF
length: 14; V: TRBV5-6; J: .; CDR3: CASSPQGNPYEQYF
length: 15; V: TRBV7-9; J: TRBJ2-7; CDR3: CASSLGSGWVVEQYF
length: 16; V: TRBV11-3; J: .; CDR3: CASSPGRKSSSYEQYF
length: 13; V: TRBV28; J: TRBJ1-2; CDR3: CASSFDRNYGYTF
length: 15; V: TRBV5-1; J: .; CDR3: CASSFSGISGNEQFF
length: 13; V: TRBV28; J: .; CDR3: CASSPPVSYEQYF
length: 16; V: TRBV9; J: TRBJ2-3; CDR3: CASSLSEGPLTDTQYF
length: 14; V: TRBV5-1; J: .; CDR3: CASSLGSKDYGYTF
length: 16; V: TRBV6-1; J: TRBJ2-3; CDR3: CASSGAPGWGRDTQYF
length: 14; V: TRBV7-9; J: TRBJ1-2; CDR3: CASSHGDVNYGYTF
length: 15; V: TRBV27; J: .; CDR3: CASSFEVGSSYEQFF
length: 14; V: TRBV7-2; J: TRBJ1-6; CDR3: CASSSTGQYSPLHF
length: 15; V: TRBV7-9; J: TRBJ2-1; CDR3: CASSFGLAGRGEQFF